This entry lists 15 T cell receptor beta chains sequenced from one sample in a study of metastatic and nonmetastatic thyroid tumors. From the PCR reads, TCRdb re-called clones with MiXCR. The sample yields 35,000 to 45,000 clones, about 12% seen once. Prior to thyroid surgery, none of the patients had received any treatment. Specimen: blood. Receptors were obtained from a male donor with papillary thyroid cancer or a benign thyroid nodule (not recorded which). Some clones in this sample may be carry-over from other donors' samples.

This clone was counted once. This chain uses TRBV11-2 with TRBJ2-3; TRBD1 is a possible D gene (6 bases). This CDR3 contains 15 residues. Trimming removed 2 bases at V and 1 base at J, with 10 bases between. CDR1 and CDR2 from the germline V gene are SGHAT and FQNNGV. The CDR3 DNA follows: TGTGCCAGCAGCTTATCCCCAGGGGGCACAGATACGCAGTATTTT. This codes for CASSLSPGGTDTQYF.

This clone was detected ten times or more. The chain has TRBV7-2 and TRBJ2-7, with TRBD1 identical over 8 bases. Losses at the gene ends were 5 bases for V and 3 bases for J; bases not matched to a gene: 6. This CDR3 comprises 14 residues. Germline CDR1 is SGHTA and CDR2 is FQGNSA. The CDR3 DNA is TGTGCCAGCAGCACCGGACAGGGACACTACGAGCAGTACTTC. Translation: CASSTGQGHYEQYF.

Here the CDR3 reads CASSLMGPLGETQYF. CDR3 DNA: TGTGCCAGCAGTTTAATGGGACCCCTGGGAGAGACCCAGTACTTC. The rearrangement joins TRBV27 to TRBJ2-5; D might be TRBD1 or TRBD2, each matching 5 bases. The CDR3 runs to 15 residues. Trimming removed 2 bases at V and 4 bases at J, with 14 bases between. Germline-derived CDR1 and CDR2 are MNHEY and SMNVEV (reference sequence).

For this clone: Lacking the conserved final phenylalanine or tryptophan, this CDR3 likely reflects a read error. The chain carries TRBV7-8 and TRBJ1-1; possible D gene TRBD1, 5 bases. CDR3 size: 15 residues. Between the trimmed V and J ends, which lost 3 bases and 5 bases, there was a span of 16 bases. Germline CDR1 is SGHVS and CDR2 is FQNEAQ. The CDR3 nucleotides read TGTGCCAGCAGCTTCTGGACCCCGGGGGTAACTGAAGCTTTCTCT. It yields the protein CASSFWTPGVTEAFS.

This clone came up many times. This sequence joins TRBV29-1 and TRBJ2-1; 12 bases map to TRBD2. Germline CDR1 is SQVTM and CDR2 is ANQGSEA. This CDR3 has 18 amino acids. Losses at the gene ends were 4 bases for V and 5 bases for J; bases not matched to a gene: 15. CDR3 residues: CSVVSPPSGRAGNNEQFF. CDR3 DNA sequence: TGCAGCGTTGTAAGCCCACCTAGCGGGAGGGCCGGGAACAATGAGCAGTTCTTC.

This clone was recorded many times. The genes are TRBV7-6 and TRBJ2-1, with no clear D. The length of the CDR3 is 12 residues. Trimming pared 5 bases from V and 5 bases from J, leaving 7 bases between. Germline-derived CDR1 and CDR2 are SGHVS and FNYEAQ. The CDR3 nucleotides read TGTGCCAGCAGCCTTAGTCACAATGAGCAGTTCTTC. Translating it yields CASSLSHNEQFF.

There are many counts of this clone. Other nucleotide sequences from this sample produce the same CDR3. This chain connects TRBV28 to TRBJ2-3, with 12 bases that match TRBD2. The CDR3 is 12 residues long. Germline V gene sequence: CDR1 MDHEN, CDR2 SYDVKM. The CDR3 DNA follows: TGTACGACTAGCGGGAGATCAGATACGCAGTATTTT. Protein: CTTSGRSDTQYF.

This clone has at least ten counts. This chain connects TRBV11-1 to TRBJ2-3; 10 nucleotides align to TRBD2. The CDR3 consists of 15 residues. V trimming: 5 bases; J trimming: 5 bases; junction bases outside the gene matches: 7. The germline CDR1 and CDR2 sequences are SGHAT and FQDESV (reference sequence). CDR3 bases: TGTGCCAGCAGCCCTCTAGCGGGAGTGATAGATACGCAGTATTTT. Translation gives CASSPLAGVIDTQYF.

The chain joins TRBV5-4 to TRBJ2-5, with D unresolved. Germline CDR1 SGHNT, CDR2 YYREEE (reference sequence). The CDR3 contains 13 residues. V lost 2 bases and J lost 5, with 10 bases in between. This CDR3 is CASSLTVEETQYF. CDR3 bases: TGTGCCAGCAGCTTAACGGTGGAGGAGACCCAGTACTTC.

This clone was recorded at least ten times. The chain carries TRBV25-1 and TRBJ1-1; TRBD1 aligns across 10 bases. V shed 6 bases and J 7 bases; nucleotides not matched to a gene: 8. Germline CDR1 MGHDK, CDR2 SYGVNS. The CDR3 consists of 14 residues. The DNA for the CDR3 is TGTGCCAGCAGGGCGACAGGGGGCCTCGGTGAAGCTTTCTTT. This encodes CASRATGGLGEAFF.

The sample holds many counts of this clone. The chain combines TRBV28 with TRBJ1-4; D is unclear. Germline CDR1 is MDHEN and CDR2 is SYDVKM. V dropped 1 base and J dropped 8 bases, with 11 bases sitting between them. CDR3 length: 14 amino acids. The chain's CDR3 is CASSLYGAGEKLFF. In DNA form, the CDR3 reads TGTGCCAGCAGTTTATACGGTGCCGGAGAAAAACTGTTTTTT.

This clone was counted between two and nine times. CDR3 residues: CASTLHIQNPRRYEQYF. The CDR3 coding sequence is TGTGCCAGCACCCTCCACATCCAAAATCCACGTCGTTACGAGCAGTACTTC. V is TRBV5-6 and J is TRBJ2-7; D remains unclear. The V end lost 6 bases, the J end lost 4 bases, and 26 bases lay between the germline ends. This CDR3 has 17 residues. Germline V gene data show CDR1 as SGHDT and CDR2 as YYEEEE. The full variable domain, its missing parts supplied by reference TRBV5-6 and TRBJ2-7, is DAGVTQSPTHLIKTRGQQVTLRCSPKSGHDTVSWYQQALGQGPQFIFQYYEEEERQRGNFPDRFSGHQFPNYSSELNVNALLLGDSALYLCASTLHIQNPRRYEQYFGPGTRLTVT.

This clone appeared many times. V gene TRBV18 combines with J gene TRBJ2-5, with unresolved D. Trimming removed 3 bases from V and 5 bases from J, with 10 bases in between. This CDR3 contains 13 residues. From germline, CDR1 is KGHSH and CDR2 LQKENI. The CDR3 region has the DNA TGTGCCAGCTCACCCGCACTGGGCGAGACCCAGTACTTC. This encodes CASSPALGETQYF.

The table lists this clone with a few counts. V and J are TRBV27 and TRBJ1-6, with D uncertain. The CDR3 sequence is 14 residues long. Germline V gene data show CDR1 as MNHEY and CDR2 as SMNVEV (reference sequence). V was clipped by 2 bases and J by 10 bases, with 12 bases between them. CDR3 in DNA: TGTGCCAGCAGTTTAATGGACCTAGGCTCACCCCTCCACTTT. Its translation: CASSLMDLGSPLHF.

In its sample, this clone was seen many times. V usage is TRBV27 and J usage is TRBJ2-5; 8 bases agree with TRBD2. CDR3 length equals 14 residues. Germline loops: CDR1 MNHEY, CDR2 SMNVEV (reference sequence). Germline trimming cut 4 bases from V and 5 bases from J; bases unmatched to any gene: 6. The CDR3 sequence: CASSSLAGGETQYF. CDR3 nucleotides: TGTGCCAGCAGTTCCCTAGCGGGTGGGGAGACCCAGTACTTC.